This T cell receptor beta chain is from a study of blood T cell repertoires in COVID-19. Study information: The samples span acute and convalescent COVID-19 from the United States, Italy and Spain. PBMCs, B-cell-depleted T cells, or T cells provided the cDNA or gDNA that made up the material.

The count of this clone is one. The protocol was immunoSEQ multiplex PCR, while the TCRdb copy is restricted to in-frame clones and leaves out a portion. The sample consists of more than 250,000 clones, over 75% of them appearing once. Cohort placement rested on clinical history that participants reported themselves. Symptom resolution, clearance, or two negative PCRs marked the recovered donors of Cohort 3. V was clipped by 6 bases and J by 5 bases, with 16 bases between them. This CDR3 has 14 amino acids. Germline V gene sequence: CDR1 PRHDT, CDR2 FYEKMQ (reference sequence). The chain has TRBV13 and TRBJ2-5; tentative D call: TRBD1 (5 bases). Sequencing was done on a sample of PBMCs or T cells enriched from blood (not recorded which). This receptor was taken from a young woman who had recovered from COVID-19. CDR3 in amino acids: CASSSGAAGETQYF. CDR3 coding DNA: TGTGCCAGCAGTTCTGGGGCTGCCGGGGAGACCCAGTACTTC.